This T cell receptor beta chain stems from a study of T cells after yellow fever vaccination. TCRdb passed the 5' RACE reads through MiXCR, listing each CDR3 protein once. The table includes hundreds of thousands of distinct CDR3 sequences, about a sixth detected once. Whole-study results and caveats: The booster response re-showed most primary clones: 95% to 96% CD4, approximately 90% CD8.

Concerning this clonotype: Its antigen is undetermined.

The germline V gene has CDR1 DFQATT and CDR2 SNEGSKA (reference sequence). CDR3 size: 12 residues. Trimming left V 6 bases short and J 4 bases short, with 10 bases between. This clonotype originated in a man aged 18 to 35 who received the YFV17D yellow fever vaccine. The V call is TRBV20-1, the J call TRBJ1-5, with D hard to call. The material sequenced was PBMCs, taken 4 to 6 days after the first yellow fever vaccination. The CDR3: CSAGPQNQPQHF. The CDR3 DNA reads TGCAGTGCCGGACCCCAAAATCAGCCCCAGCATTTT.